The 26 T cell receptor beta chains below come from one sample, sequenced in a study of beta chain bispecific antibodies for T cell cancers. Either OKT3 anti-CD3 antibody or CD3/CD28 beads expanded T cells from blood mononuclear cells over about three days. Study-wide results and caveats: Normal T cells contributed less of the targeted TRBV signal than the leukemia cells did.

TCRdb itself ran the 5' RACE reads through MiXCR, one entry per CDR3 protein. The sample holds 8,400 or so distinct CDR3 sequences, about 2% seen once. Their specific antigens are unknown. Sequenced here: T cells from a healthy donor cultured with Jurkat leukemia cells, sampled from a culture containing an anti-CD19 bispecific antibody. The receptors stem from a human donor in good health. Some clones in this sample may be carry-over from other donors' samples.

This clonotype was picked up many times. The DNA for the CDR3 is TGTGCCAGCAGTCCGAACGTACAGTGGGACAGGGGGGGTAAGCCCCAGCATTTT. This gives the protein CASSPNVQWDRGGKPQHF. The chain joins TRBV27 to TRBJ1-5; 11 bases are a match to TRBD1. The trim removed 5 bases at V and 8 bases at J, leaving 17 bases unmatched. From germline, CDR1 is MNHEY and CDR2 SMNVEV (reference sequence). CDR3 length: 18 amino acids.

This clonotype came up many times. This chain connects TRBV12-3 or TRBV12-4 to TRBJ1-3; D gene ambiguous. The CDR3 totals 14 residues. Trimming removed 5 bases at V and 2 bases at J, with 10 bases between. The CDR3: CASSPTDPGNTIYF. In DNA form, the CDR3 reads TGTGCCAGCAGTCCCACGGACCCTGGAAACACCATATATTTT.

This clonotype is medium-sized by share. This chain links TRBV5-6 with TRBJ1-1; no definite D call. Per germline, CDR1 SGHDT and CDR2 YYEEEE. The CDR3 extends over 13 amino acids. The ends were cut back, 4 bases at V and 1 base at J, with 8 bases in the middle. The CDR3 reads CASSPSGNTEAFF. The CDR3 region has the DNA TGTGCCAGCAGCCCTAGCGGGAACACTGAAGCTTTCTTT.

This clonotype occurred many times. V is TRBV5-1 and J is TRBJ1-5; no clear D. Looked up from germline, CDR1 is SGHRS and CDR2 is YFSETQ. The ends were cut back, 0 bases at V and 4 bases at J, with 8 bases in the middle. This CDR3 has 14 residues. CDR3 nucleotides: TGCGCCAGCAGCTTGGAAGGGCAGAATCAGCCCCAGCATTTT. Its translation is CASSLEGQNQPQHF.

This clonotype was recorded a few times. The chain combines TRBV19 with TRBJ2-6; D gene unclear. Trimming pared 3 bases from V and 4 bases from J, leaving 10 bases between. Germline CDR1 is LNHDA and CDR2 is SQIVND (reference sequence). The CDR3 totals 15 residues. This CDR3 reads CASSIALRGANVLTF. CDR3 coding DNA: TGTGCCAGTAGTATTGCCCTCCGAGGGGCCAACGTCCTGACTTTC.

Judged by abundance, this clonotype is medium-sized. V and J are TRBV27 and TRBJ2-3, with D unclear. This CDR3 is 16 amino acids long. Germline CDR1 is MNHEY and CDR2 is SMNVEV (reference sequence). Deletions cut 5 bases from V and 0 bases from J, with 15 bases between. The CDR3 region is CASSLLASVSTDTQYF. DNA for the CDR3: TGTGCCAGCAGTCTCCTCGCGTCGGTTAGCACAGATACGCAGTATTTT.

This clonotype was observed a handful of times. The rearrangement links TRBV11-2 to TRBJ1-1; D call uncertain. Germline V gene sequence: CDR1 SGHAT, CDR2 FQNNGV. V lost 3 bases and J lost 2, with 4 bases in between. The CDR3 has 12 amino acids. The CDR3 reads CASSFRNTEAFF. In DNA, the CDR3 is TGTGCCAGCAGCTTTAGAAACACTGAAGCTTTCTTT.

There are many counts of this clonotype. The V gene is TRBV4-1, the J gene TRBJ1-1; TRBD1 is a possible D gene (6 bases). Trimming removed 0 bases from V and 1 base from J, with 6 bases in between. Germline assignment: CDR1 MGHRA and CDR2 YSYEKL. This CDR3 is 14 amino acids long. DNA for the CDR3: TGCGCCAGCAGCCAAGACAGGGGGAACACTGAAGCTTTCTTT. Encoded protein: CASSQDRGNTEAFF.

On this clonotype: A read error is likely, as this CDR3 ends without the conserved phenylalanine or tryptophan. This chain joins TRBV18 and TRBJ2-5; D is undetermined. V gave up 3 bases and J gave up 5 bases, with 10 bases separating them. The germline gives CDR1 KGHSH, CDR2 LQKENI. The CDR3 has 13 residues. The CDR3 spells CASSPGLQETQYL. The CDR3 region has the DNA TGTGCCAGCTCACCCGGTCTTCAGGAGACCCAGTACCTC.

This clonotype was counted many times. The rearrangement uses TRBV7-9 and TRBJ1-3; no definite D call. CDR1 and CDR2 from the germline V gene are SEHNR and FQNEAQ (reference sequence). The CDR3 contains 14 residues. Trimming stripped 4 bases from V and 4 bases from J, with 11 bases between. The CDR3 loop is CASSYTRTGNTIYF. The CDR3 coding sequence is TGTGCCAGCAGCTATACCAGGACGGGAAACACCATATATTTT.

In its sample, this clonotype was seen many times. The rearrangement uses TRBV10-2 and TRBJ2-1, with D hard to call. V shed 7 bases and J shed 6 bases, with 7 bases lying between them. This CDR3 has 11 residues. CDR1 WSHSY and CDR2 SAAADI come from the germline V gene. For the CDR3, the DNA is TGCGCCAGCACAGGTCTCAATGAGCAGTTCTTC. It specifies CASTGLNEQFF.

This clonotype was picked up many times. The gene calls are TRBV6-5 and TRBJ2-3; the match to TRBD2 covers 8 bases. CDR1 MNHEY and CDR2 SVGAGI come from the germline V gene. Germline trimming cut 5 bases from V and 6 bases from J; bases unmatched to any gene: 13. The CDR3 totals 16 residues. The CDR3 DNA reads as TGTGCCAGCAGTATGGTGACTGTAGCGGGGCCGGATACGCAGTATTTT. Translation gives CASSMVTVAGPDTQYF.

This clonotype has at least ten counts. This chain's CDR3 is CAISDRQDEQYF. The CDR3, as DNA: TGTGCCATCAGTGATCGTCAAGACGAGCAGTACTTC. The V and J genes are TRBV10-3 and TRBJ2-7; D unresolved. V lost 3 bases and J 5 bases, leaving 8 bases between the germline ends. The CDR3 is 12 residues long. Germline V gives CDR1 ENHRY, CDR2 SYGVKD.

This clonotype was detected many times. The junction shows a germline mismatch at one end, possibly a read error. This chain uses TRBV24-1 with TRBJ2-5, with D unclear. In germline, CDR1 is KGHDR, CDR2 SFDVKD. This CDR3 comprises 13 residues. The CDR3: CATSDWNEEIQYF. The DNA for the CDR3 is TGTGCCACCAGTGATTGGAATGAAGAGATCCAGTACTTC.

This clonotype was detected many times. This chain links TRBV20-1 with TRBJ1-5; D gene ambiguous. Germline lookup yields CDR1 DFQATT and CDR2 SNEGSKA (reference sequence). The CDR3 covers 14 residues. V lost 6 bases to trimming and J lost 4 bases, with 16 bases between them. The DNA for the CDR3 is TGCAGTGCGGAGACCGGAGCGAGGAATCAGCCCCAGCATTTT. As protein: CSAETGARNQPQHF.

At least ten counts were recorded for this clonotype. This chain links TRBV12-3 or TRBV12-4 with TRBJ2-5; possibly TRBD2 for D (6 bases). The length of the CDR3 is 12 residues. Trimming removed 6 bases from V and 5 bases from J, with 10 bases in between. The CDR3, as DNA: TGTGCCAGCAGGGGACTGGGGGAGACCCAGTACTTC. Translating gives CASRGLGETQYF.

This clonotype has at least ten counts. The rearrangement joins TRBV18 to TRBJ2-3, with D unresolved. Per the germline V gene, CDR1 is KGHSH and CDR2 is LQKENI. The CDR3 has 14 residues. V was trimmed by 2 bases and J by 0 bases, leaving 6 bases between them. The CDR3 DNA is TGTGCCAGCTCACCAGGTACAAGCACAGATACGCAGTATTTT. Protein: CASSPGTSTDTQYF.

This clonotype was observed a handful of times. This may come from a read error, since a much larger clone is one base off. The chain carries TRBV28 and TRBJ1-1, with D unclear. Germline V gives CDR1 MDHEN, CDR2 SYDVKM. The CDR3 loop spans 13 amino acids. The CDR3 spells CASSLLANIEAFF. As DNA, the CDR3 is TGTGCCAGCAGTTTATTGGCGAACATTGAAGCTTTCTTT.

This clonotype has at least ten counts. The genes are TRBV30 and TRBJ2-7; D not resolved. V dropped 5 bases and J dropped 2 bases, with 16 bases sitting between them. Per the germline V gene, CDR1 is GTSNPN and CDR2 is SVGIG (reference sequence). CDR3 length: 14 residues. CDR3 sequence: CAWVRRTIPYEQYF. CDR3 sequence (DNA): TGTGCCTGGGTCCGCCGAACCATCCCCTACGAGCAGTACTTC.

This chain connects TRBV19 to TRBJ2-1; no clear D gene. The CDR3 length is 12 residues. Trimming removed 8 bases from V and 5 bases from J, with 10 bases in between. Germline CDR1 and CDR2: LNHDA and SQIVND (reference sequence). The chain's CDR3 is CASGVTNNEQFF. CDR3 sequence (DNA): TGTGCCAGTGGAGTCACAAACAATGAGCAGTTCTTC.

This clonotype has ten or more counts. The CDR3: CASSSMVLDYGYTF. As DNA, the CDR3 is TGTGCCAGCAGTTCTATGGTCCTGGACTATGGCTACACCTTC. The gene calls are TRBV7-2 and TRBJ1-2, with unresolved D. Trimming left V 6 bases short and J 3 bases short, with 14 bases between. The germline V gene encodes CDR1 SGHTA and CDR2 FQGNSA. This CDR3 has 14 amino acids.

The rearrangement uses TRBV5-4 and TRBJ2-7; 7 bases are a match to TRBD1. Losses at the gene ends were 4 bases for V and 2 bases for J; bases not matched to a gene: 6. Germline V gene sequence: CDR1 SGHNT, CDR2 YYREEE (reference sequence). The length of the CDR3 is 14 residues. The CDR3 nucleotides are TGTGCCAGCAGCCCTTTCGACAGGGCCTACGAGCAGTACTTC. Translation gives CASSPFDRAYEQYF.

This clonotype occurred many times. The V and J genes are TRBV5-1 and TRBJ1-1, with D possibly TRBD1 on 6 matching bases. Trimming pared 6 bases from V and 0 bases from J, leaving 18 bases between. The V gene's germline CDR1 is SGHRS and CDR2 YFSETQ. The CDR3 runs to 16 residues. CDR3 sequence reads: CASTVKGGAMNTEAFF. The CDR3, as DNA: TGCGCCAGCACTGTCAAGGGGGGGGCAATGAACACTGAAGCTTTCTTT.

This clonotype was observed many times. This chain joins TRBV5-1 and TRBJ1-1, with D unclear. The CDR3 totals 12 residues. The germline CDR1 and CDR2 sequences are SGHRS and YFSETQ. Trimming pared 2 bases from V and 4 bases from J, leaving 6 bases between. CDR3 sequence: CASSLRGTEAFF. The DNA for the CDR3 is TGCGCCAGCAGCTTACGTGGCACTGAAGCTTTCTTT.

This clonotype was recorded many times. This chain uses TRBV6-5 with TRBJ2-7, with TRBD1 identical over 10 bases. CDR1 is MNHEY and CDR2 is SVGAGI in the germline V gene. This CDR3 has 15 amino acids. V lost 2 bases to trimming and J lost 2 bases; unmatched junction nucleotides: 3. CDR3 nucleotide sequence: TGTGCCAGCAGTTACATGGGACAGGGGACCTACGAGCAGTACTTC. Encoded protein: CASSYMGQGTYEQYF.

This clonotype was detected many times. The rearrangement uses TRBV6-1 and TRBJ2-7; D may be TRBD1 (5 bases). This CDR3 has 17 amino acids. CDR1 and CDR2 from the germline V gene are MNHNS and SASEGT. Trimming removed 0 bases from V and 2 bases from J, with 17 bases in between. CDR3 sequence (DNA): TGTGCCAGCAGTGAAGCCGCGACAGTTTCCTACGCCTACGAGCAGTACTTC. Encoded protein: CASSEAATVSYAYEQYF.